The 20 T cell receptor beta chains listed next were all sequenced from one sample in a study of T cells in Graves' hyperthyroidism and ophthalmopathy. RNA transcripts yielded amplified TCR beta CDR3 regions. First-round RT-PCR with HTBI primers amplified the TCR CDR3 region. TCRdb re-analysed the multiplex PCR reads in MiXCR, keeping a single row per CDR3 protein. The sample includes roughly 500,000 distinct CDR3 sequences, more than 11% of them seen just once. Sequenced material: blood. The source is a woman in her 30s with Graves' hyperthyroidism that later progressed to Graves' ophthalmopathy.

This clonotype was detected many times. The rearrangement links TRBV11-2 to TRBJ1-1; no clear D gene. The V and J ends lost 3 bases and 1 base respectively, with 3 bases between them. In germline, CDR1 is SGHAT, CDR2 FQNNGV. The CDR3 has 12 amino acids. CDR3 amino acids: CASSFPNTEAFF. CDR3 DNA sequence: TGTGCCAGCAGCTTTCCGAACACTGAAGCTTTCTTT.

This clonotype was counted at least ten times. The V and J genes are TRBV7-2 and TRBJ2-5; 8 positions agree with TRBD1. This CDR3 contains 17 residues. Germline-derived CDR1 and CDR2 are SGHTA and FQGNSA. The V gene end was trimmed by 4 bases and the J gene end by 2 bases; junction bases not matched to a gene: 12. The CDR3 DNA sequence: TGTGCCAGCAGCTCTGCGGCAGTTAACAGGGGGCAAGAGACCCAGTACTTC. It translates to CASSSAAVNRGQETQYF.

In this sample, this clonotype turned up many times. J is TRBJ2-3 and V is TRBV9, with TRBD2 matching 12 bases. V shed 7 bases and J 3 bases; nucleotides not matched to a gene: 6. This CDR3 is 15 amino acids long. The germline V gene has CDR1 SGDLS and CDR2 YYNGEE. DNA for the CDR3: TGTGCCAGCGGGGGACTAGCGGGTCTTACAGATACGCAGTATTTT. It encodes CASGGLAGLTDTQYF. The variable domain in full, completed from reference TRBV9 and TRBJ2-3, reads DSGVTQTPKHLITATGQRVTLRCSPRSGDLSVYWYQQSLDQGLQFLIQYYNGEERAKGNILERFSAQQFPDLHSELNLSSLELGDSALYFCASGGLAGLTDTQYFGPGTRLTVL.

This clonotype was counted at least ten times. The chain couples TRBV6-2 or TRBV6-3 to TRBJ1-2; maybe TRBD1 (6 bases). Germline CDR1 reads MNHEY; CDR2 reads SVGEGT. The CDR3 runs 15 residues. The germline V and J ends were trimmed by 2 bases and 6 bases, with 16 bases remaining between them. CDR3 in DNA: TGTGCCAGCAGTTACCCGCCCCCGGGGGCGAATGGCTACACCTTC. This encodes CASSYPPPGANGYTF.

This clonotype turned up a few times. J is TRBJ1-2 and V is TRBV27; 9 bases are shared with TRBD1. This CDR3 comprises 18 residues. The trim removed 6 bases at V and 8 bases at J, leaving 22 bases unmatched. The germline gives CDR1 MNHEY, CDR2 SMNVEV (reference sequence). CDR3 sequence: CASSSTGGIRTGAGGYTF. The CDR3 DNA is TGTGCCAGCAGCTCGACTGGAGGTATCCGGACAGGGGCTGGGGGCTACACCTTC.

This chain joins TRBV30 and TRBJ2-2; D tentatively fits TRBD1 or TRBD2 (5 bases each). The CDR3 contains 14 residues. The V gene's germline CDR1 is GTSNPN and CDR2 SVGIG (reference sequence). Trimming shortened V by 4 bases and J by 5 bases, and 14 bases separated the two germline ends. The CDR3 nucleotides are TGTGCCTGGAAGGGATGGGGGTCTACCGGGGAGCTGTTTTTT. Translated, it gives CAWKGWGSTGELFF.

There are many counts of this clonotype. J is TRBJ2-1 and V is TRBV20-1; TRBD2 aligns across 11 bases. Germline CDR1 is DFQATT and CDR2 is SNEGSKA (reference sequence). Unmatched junction bases numbered 9, after V lost 4 bases and J lost 7 bases. The CDR3 extends over 15 amino acids. The CDR3 DNA reads TGCAGTGCTACCCCTAGCGGGAGGACTACTAATGAGCAGTTCTTC. Translated: CSATPSGRTTNEQFF.

This clonotype was seen at least ten times. The gene calls are TRBV18 and TRBJ2-3; 14 bases are shared with TRBD2. The CDR3 spans 15 residues. V dropped 5 bases and J dropped 5; count of bases not matched to a gene: 3. The V gene's germline CDR1 is KGHSH and CDR2 LQKENI. DNA of the CDR3: TGTGCCAGCTCAGATGGACTAGCGGGAGGAGATACGCAGTATTTT. It translates to CASSDGLAGGDTQYF.

Worth noting for this clonotype: A read error may account for a junction end that differs from germline. The genes are TRBV6-1 and TRBJ2-7; D is ambiguous. CDR3 length: 10 residues. Germline-derived CDR1 and CDR2 are MNHNS and SASEGT. The CDR3 nucleotides read TGTGCCAGCGGGTTGAACGAGCGGTACTTC. Translation: CASGLNERYF.

This clonotype came up a few times. This rearrangement joins TRBV14 to TRBJ2-1; TRBD2 matches at 10 bases. Germline V lookup: CDR1 SGHDN, CDR2 FVKESK. The CDR3 length is 18 residues. With 2 bases clipped from V and 0 bases from J, the junction kept 7 bases outside the gene matches. CDR3 amino acids: CASSQYGLADPSYNEQFF. For the CDR3, the DNA is TGTGCCAGCAGCCAATATGGACTAGCGGATCCCTCCTACAATGAGCAGTTCTTC.

This clonotype was counted a few times. The J gene is TRBJ1-1, the V gene TRBV19; possible D gene TRBD1, 5 bases. The CDR3 runs 15 residues. Germline-derived CDR1 and CDR2 are LNHDA and SQIVND (reference sequence). Trimming took 5 bases from V and 5 from J, leaving 18 bases between them. The DNA of the CDR3 is TGTGCCAGTAGTCCCCTAGGGGAATTGGGGACTGAAGCTTTCTTT. It translates to CASSPLGELGTEAFF.

This clonotype showed up just a few times. The chain is built from TRBV24-1 and TRBJ2-3; either TRBD1 or TRBD2 may supply D (5 bases each). Germline-derived CDR1 and CDR2 are KGHDR and SFDVKD. V lost 7 bases to trimming and J lost 0 bases, with 16 bases between them. This CDR3 region has 16 residues. CDR3 nucleotide sequence: TGTGCCACCAGCTCTTGGGGACGGTCTAGCACAGATACGCAGTATTTT. Its protein product is CATSSWGRSSTDTQYF.

Details on this clonotype: A much larger clone differs from this one at a single base, so this may be a read error. The V call is TRBV7-2, the J call TRBJ1-1; the D is unclear. Germline CDR1 SGHTA, CDR2 FQGNSA. The CDR3 extends over 13 amino acids. The CDR3 DNA sequence: TGTGTCAGCAGCTTACTTGTGGGTGGTGAAGCTTTCTTT. Translation gives CVSSLLVGGEAFF.

This clonotype was seen once. The CDR3 DNA reads TGTGCCAGCAGCCGAGGACAGGGGGAGGGCTACACCTTC. Its translation is CASSRGQGEGYTF. V is TRBV7-2 and J is TRBJ1-2; 10 positions match TRBD1. V lost 5 bases to trimming and J lost 8 bases; unmatched junction nucleotides: 5. Germline V lookup: CDR1 SGHTA, CDR2 FQGNSA. This CDR3 is built from 13 residues.

There are a few counts of this clonotype. The chain has TRBV15 and TRBJ2-7; D remains ambiguous. V dropped 0 bases and J dropped 2 bases, with 11 bases sitting between them. This CDR3 is 15 amino acids long. Germline CDR1 is LNHNV and CDR2 is YYDKDF (reference sequence). CDR3 amino acids: CATSRDHSPPYEQYF. The CDR3 DNA reads as TGTGCCACCAGCAGAGACCACAGTCCACCCTACGAGCAGTACTTC.

The gene calls are TRBV4-1 and TRBJ1-4; TRBD1 aligns across 8 bases. This CDR3 is built from 16 residues. CDR1 and CDR2 from the germline V gene are MGHRA and YSYEKL. Trimming cost V 2 bases and J 2 bases; bases outside gene matches: 4. The CDR3 sequence: CASSQNPGGTNEKLFF. The CDR3 DNA sequence: TGCGCCAGCAGCCAAAACCCAGGGGGCACTAATGAAAAACTGTTTTTT.

The chain recombines TRBV6-1 with TRBJ1-2; 11 bases are a match to TRBD1. The CDR3 covers 16 residues. The J segment lost 6 bases and the V segment lost 6 bases, leaving 12 bases of the junction unmatched. Germline loops: CDR1 MNHNS, CDR2 SASEGT. CDR3 sequence: CASRSAGTGGEDGYTF. In DNA form, the CDR3 reads TGTGCCAGCAGGAGTGCCGGGACAGGGGGAGAGGATGGCTACACCTTC.

A few counts support this clonotype. The chain links TRBV11-2 to TRBJ1-4; no clear D. Germline-derived CDR1 and CDR2 are SGHAT and FQNNGV. This CDR3 contains 16 residues. With 3 bases removed from V and 3 bases from J, the gap between germline ends came to 14 bases. The CDR3 nucleotides are TGTGCCAGCAGCTTGGCGACGGGCGGGGCTAATGAAAAACTGTTTTTT. Protein sequence: CASSLATGGANEKLFF.

This clonotype was recorded many times. The chain joins TRBV2 to TRBJ2-7; TRBD2 agrees at 12 bases. With 2 bases clipped from V and 3 bases from J, the junction kept 8 bases outside the gene matches. This CDR3 has 17 amino acids. In germline, CDR1 is SNHLY, CDR2 FYNNEI. CDR3 residues: CASSERRLAGGSYEQYF. The CDR3 DNA reads TGTGCCAGCAGTGAAAGAAGGCTAGCGGGAGGGAGCTACGAGCAGTACTTC.

In this sample, this clonotype turned up many times. This rearrangement joins TRBV3-1 to TRBJ2-7, with a possible D match to TRBD1 (7 bases). This CDR3 is built from 15 residues. Germline values: CDR1 LGHDT, CDR2 YNNKEL (reference sequence). Trimming removed 2 bases from V and 2 bases from J, with 13 bases in between. CDR3 sequence: CASSQPTGEAYEQYF. DNA for the CDR3: TGTGCCAGCAGCCAACCAACAGGGGAGGCCTACGAGCAGTACTTC.